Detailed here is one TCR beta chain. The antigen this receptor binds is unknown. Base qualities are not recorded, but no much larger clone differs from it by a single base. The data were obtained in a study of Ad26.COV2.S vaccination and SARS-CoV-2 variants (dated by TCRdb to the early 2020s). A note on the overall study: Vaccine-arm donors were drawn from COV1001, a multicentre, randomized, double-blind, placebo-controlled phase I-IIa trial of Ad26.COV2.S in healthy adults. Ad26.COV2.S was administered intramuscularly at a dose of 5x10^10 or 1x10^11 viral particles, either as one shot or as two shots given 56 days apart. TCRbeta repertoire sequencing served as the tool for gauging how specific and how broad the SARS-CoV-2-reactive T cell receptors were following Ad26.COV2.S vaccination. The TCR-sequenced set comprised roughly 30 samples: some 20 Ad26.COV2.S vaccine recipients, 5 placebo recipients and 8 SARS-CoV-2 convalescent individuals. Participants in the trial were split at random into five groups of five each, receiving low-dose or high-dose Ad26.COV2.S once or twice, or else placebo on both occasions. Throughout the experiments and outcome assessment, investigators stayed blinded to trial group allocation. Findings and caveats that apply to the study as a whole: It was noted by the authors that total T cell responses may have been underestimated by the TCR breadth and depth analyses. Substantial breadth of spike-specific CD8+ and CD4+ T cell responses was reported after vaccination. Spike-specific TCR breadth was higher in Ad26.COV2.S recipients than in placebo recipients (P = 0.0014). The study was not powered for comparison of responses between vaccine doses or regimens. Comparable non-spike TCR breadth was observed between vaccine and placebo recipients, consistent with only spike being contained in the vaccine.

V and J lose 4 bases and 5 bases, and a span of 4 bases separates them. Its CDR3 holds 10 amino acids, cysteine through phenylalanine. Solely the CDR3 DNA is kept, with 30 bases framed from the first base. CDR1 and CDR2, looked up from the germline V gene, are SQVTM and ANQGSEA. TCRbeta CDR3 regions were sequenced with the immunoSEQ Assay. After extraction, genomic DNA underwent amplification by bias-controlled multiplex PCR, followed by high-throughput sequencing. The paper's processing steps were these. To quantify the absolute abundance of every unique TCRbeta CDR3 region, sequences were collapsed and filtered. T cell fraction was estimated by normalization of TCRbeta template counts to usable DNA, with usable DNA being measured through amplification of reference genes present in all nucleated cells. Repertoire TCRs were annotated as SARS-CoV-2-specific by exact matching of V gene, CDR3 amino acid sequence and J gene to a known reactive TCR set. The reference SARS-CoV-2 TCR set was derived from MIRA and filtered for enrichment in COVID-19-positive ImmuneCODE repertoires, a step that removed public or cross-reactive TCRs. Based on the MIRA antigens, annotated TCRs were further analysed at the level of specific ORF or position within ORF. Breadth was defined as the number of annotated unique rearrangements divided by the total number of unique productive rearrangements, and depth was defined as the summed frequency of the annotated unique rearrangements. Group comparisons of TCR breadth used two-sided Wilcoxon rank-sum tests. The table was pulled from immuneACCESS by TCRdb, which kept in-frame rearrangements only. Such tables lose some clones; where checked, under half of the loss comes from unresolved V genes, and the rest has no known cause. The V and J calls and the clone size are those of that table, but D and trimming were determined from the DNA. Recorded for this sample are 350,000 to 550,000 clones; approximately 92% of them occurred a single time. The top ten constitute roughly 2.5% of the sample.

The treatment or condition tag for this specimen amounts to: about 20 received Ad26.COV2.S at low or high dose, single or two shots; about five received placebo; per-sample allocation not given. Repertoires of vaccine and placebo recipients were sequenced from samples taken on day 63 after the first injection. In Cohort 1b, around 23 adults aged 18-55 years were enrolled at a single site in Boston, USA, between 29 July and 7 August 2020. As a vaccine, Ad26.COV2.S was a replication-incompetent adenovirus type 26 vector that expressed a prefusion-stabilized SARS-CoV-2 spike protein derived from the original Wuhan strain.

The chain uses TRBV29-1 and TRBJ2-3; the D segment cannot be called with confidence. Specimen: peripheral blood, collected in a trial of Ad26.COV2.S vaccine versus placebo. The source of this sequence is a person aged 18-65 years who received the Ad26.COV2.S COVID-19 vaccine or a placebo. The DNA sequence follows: TGCAGCGTTGGAAGAGATACGCAGTATTTT. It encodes CSVGRDTQYF.